A selection of T cell receptor beta chains follows, all from one sample in a study of T cell responses to AZD1222 COVID-19 vaccine. This table comes from immunoSEQ multiplex PCR, and its TCRdb copy is limited to in-frame clones, with some not included. The sample carries over 150,000 clones, 70% to 90% recorded once. The specimen was peripheral blood, collected 28 days after the second AZD1222 dose. The receptors originated from an adult who received the AZD1222 COVID-19 vaccine. CDR3s leave out the opening cysteine and the closing phenylalanine or tryptophan. The order of the fields is V gene, J gene, CDR3 protein.

v_call: TRBV19
j_call: TRBJ1-5
cdr3_aa: ASSIGGGKGNQPQH

v_call: TRBV7-2
j_call: TRBJ1-4
cdr3_aa: ASSLGGEVNEKLF

v_call: TRBV23-1
j_call: TRBJ2-5
cdr3_aa: ASSQSRTTGTETQY

v_call: TRBV28
j_call: TRBJ2-3
cdr3_aa: ASSSSGTGGTDTQY

v_call: TRBV28
j_call: TRBJ1-5
cdr3_aa: ASKVPGMVQPQH

v_call: TRBV12-3/TRBV12-4
j_call: TRBJ1-3
cdr3_aa: ASSRTEGNTIY

v_call: TRBV4-2
j_call: TRBJ2-5
cdr3_aa: ASSQNMVEETQY

v_call: TRBV7-9
j_call: TRBJ2-7
cdr3_aa: ASSNRDGYEQY

v_call: TRBV11-2
j_call: TRBJ1-6
cdr3_aa: ASSLRRVANSPLH

v_call: TRBV6-5
j_call: TRBJ2-7
cdr3_aa: ASSSPTRSSYEQY

v_call: TRBV6-1
j_call: TRBJ2-7
cdr3_aa: ASNIQGPGYEQY

v_call: TRBV3-1/TRBV3-2
j_call: TRBJ2-2
cdr3_aa: ASSQLRGTGELF

v_call: TRBV25-1
j_call: TRBJ2-7
cdr3_aa: ASSGGTGSSYEQY

v_call: TRBV19
j_call: TRBJ1-2
cdr3_aa: ASSEQGGTNYGYT

v_call: TRBV2
j_call: TRBJ1-2
cdr3_aa: ASSERRVPYGYT

v_call: TRBV24-1
j_call: TRBJ1-4
cdr3_aa: ATSEDYREGDEKLF

v_call: TRBV5-1
j_call: TRBJ2-1
cdr3_aa: ASSFRQGAGNEQF

v_call: TRBV5-1
j_call: TRBJ2-5
cdr3_aa: ASSLVGAGEQETQY

v_call: TRBV7-3
j_call: TRBJ2-1
cdr3_aa: ASSRRGGQGNRPEQF

v_call: TRBV19
j_call: TRBJ2-2
cdr3_aa: ASSIAGNTGELF

v_call: TRBV2
j_call: TRBJ2-3
cdr3_aa: ASSEGTTILTDTQY

v_call: TRBV6-5
j_call: TRBJ2-1
cdr3_aa: ASKGGGTYNEQF

v_call: TRBV6-5
j_call: TRBJ1-5
cdr3_aa: ASTTRFSNQPQH

v_call: TRBV9
j_call: TRBJ2-7
cdr3_aa: ASSVDGRRSEQY

v_call: TRBV6-5
j_call: TRBJ1-1
cdr3_aa: ASSYRQVWTEAF

v_call: TRBV28
j_call: TRBJ1-5
cdr3_aa: ASSSGGAGGANQPQH

v_call: TRBV2
j_call: TRBJ1-5
cdr3_aa: ASSERQGHQPQH

v_call: TRBV29-1
j_call: TRBJ1-1
cdr3_aa: SVEKHPGTLRPGAF

v_call: TRBV5-1
j_call: TRBJ2-2
cdr3_aa: ASLRGNSNTGELF